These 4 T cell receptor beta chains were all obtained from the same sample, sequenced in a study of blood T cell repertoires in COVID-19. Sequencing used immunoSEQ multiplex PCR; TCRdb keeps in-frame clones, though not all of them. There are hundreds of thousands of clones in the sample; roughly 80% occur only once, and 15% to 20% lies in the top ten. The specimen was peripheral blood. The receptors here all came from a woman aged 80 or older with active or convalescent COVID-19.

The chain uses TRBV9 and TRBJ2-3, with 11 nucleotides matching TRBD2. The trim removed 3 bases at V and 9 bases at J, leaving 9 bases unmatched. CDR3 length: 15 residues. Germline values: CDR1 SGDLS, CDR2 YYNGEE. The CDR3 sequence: CASSETSGGFGTQYF. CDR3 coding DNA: TGTGCCAGCAGCGAAACTAGCGGGGGCTTTGGGACGCAGTATTTT.

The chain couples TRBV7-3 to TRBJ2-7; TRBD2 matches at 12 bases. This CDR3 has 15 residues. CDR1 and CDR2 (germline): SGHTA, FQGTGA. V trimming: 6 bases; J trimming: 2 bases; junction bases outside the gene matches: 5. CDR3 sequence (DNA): TGTGCCAGCAGTCCGACTAGCGGGGGCACCTACGAGCAGTACTTC. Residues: CASSPTSGGTYEQYF. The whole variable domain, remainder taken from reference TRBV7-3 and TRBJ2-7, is GAGVSQTPSNKVTEKGKYVELRCDPISGHTALYWYRQSLGQGPEFLIYFQGTGAADDSGLPNDRFFAVRPEGSVSTLKIQRTERGDSAVYLCASSPTSGGTYEQYFGPGTRLTVT.

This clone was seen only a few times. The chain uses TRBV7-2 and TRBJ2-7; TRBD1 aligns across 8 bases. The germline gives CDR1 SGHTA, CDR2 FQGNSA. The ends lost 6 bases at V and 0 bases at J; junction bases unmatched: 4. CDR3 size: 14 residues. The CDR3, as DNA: TGTGCCAGCAGAGACAGGGGTCCCTCCTACGAGCAGTACTTC. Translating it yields CASRDRGPSYEQYF.

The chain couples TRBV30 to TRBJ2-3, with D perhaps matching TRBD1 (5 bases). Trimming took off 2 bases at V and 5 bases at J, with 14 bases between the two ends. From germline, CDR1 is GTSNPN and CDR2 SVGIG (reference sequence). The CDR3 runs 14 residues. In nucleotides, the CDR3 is TGTGCCTGGAGTTTGTCCAGGGTGGGAGATACGCAGTATTTT. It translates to CAWSLSRVGDTQYF.